The subject of this entry is one T cell receptor beta chain. Its specificity is unknown. This CDR3 is 13 amino acids long. Germline CDR1 is MNHEY and CDR2 is SVGAGI. V was trimmed by 1 base and J by 3 bases, leaving 6 bases between them. The record originates from a study of CD8+ T cells in alopecia areata. As for the study in general: Each day, treated patients took oral tofacitinib twice, at 5 to 10 mg per dose. Study outcomes and limitations: Mice showed TCR sharing more clearly than patients did, possibly owing to HLA.

Extracted RNA was reverse transcribed, and the resulting cDNA served as sequencing template. Sequencing was performed with immunoSEQ multiplex PCR; in TCRdb, only in-frame clones are kept and a portion is missing. The table shows hundreds of thousands of clones, with 60% occurring only once. Noted treatment: oral pan-JAK inhibitor, 5-10 mg twice daily. Those with alopecia areata gave lesional scalp punch biopsies and peripheral blood. V gene TRBV6-5 combines with J gene TRBJ1-2, with D uncertain. The sequence was obtained from a human donor with alopecia areata. The sequencing here drew on CD4+ T cells sorted from blood, taken around week 52, from a patient treated with tofacitinib. CDR3 in DNA: TGTGCCAGCAGTTACTATGGAGACTATGGCTACACCTTC. As protein: CASSYYGDYGYTF.